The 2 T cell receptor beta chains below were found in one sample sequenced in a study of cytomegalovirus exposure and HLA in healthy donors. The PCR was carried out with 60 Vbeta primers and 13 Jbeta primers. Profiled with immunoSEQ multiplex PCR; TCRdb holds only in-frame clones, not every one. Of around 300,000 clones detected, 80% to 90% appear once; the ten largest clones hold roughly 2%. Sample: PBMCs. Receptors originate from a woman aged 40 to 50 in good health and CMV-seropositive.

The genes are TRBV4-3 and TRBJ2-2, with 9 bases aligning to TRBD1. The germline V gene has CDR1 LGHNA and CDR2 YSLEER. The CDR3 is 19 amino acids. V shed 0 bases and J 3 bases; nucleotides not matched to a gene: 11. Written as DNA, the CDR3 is TGCGCCAGCAGCCAAGACTACCCCTGGACAGGGGAGGACACCGGGGAGCTGTTTTTT. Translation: CASSQDYPWTGEDTGELFF.

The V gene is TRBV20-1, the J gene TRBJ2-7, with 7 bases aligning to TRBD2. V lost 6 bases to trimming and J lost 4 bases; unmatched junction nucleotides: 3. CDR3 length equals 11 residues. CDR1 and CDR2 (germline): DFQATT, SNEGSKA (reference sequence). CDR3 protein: CSAPGGYEQYF. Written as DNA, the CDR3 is TGCAGTGCCCCGGGAGGATACGAGCAGTACTTC.